Each of the 21 T cell receptor beta chains below was sequenced from the same sample in a study of naive and memory T cell subsets. General study results and limits: A few larger clonotypes appeared in naive repertoires, especially CD8, possibly memory cells re-expressing CD45RA.

These TCRs' antigens remain unknown. Two oligonucleotides, mixed equimolar, formed the beta constant-region primer covering TRBC1 and TRBC2. Four rounds of PCR amplified the ligated cDNA using nested alpha and beta constant-region primers plus SP2. TCRdb fed the UMI-ligation and nested PCR reads into MiXCR, producing one record per CDR3 protein. The sample records 95,000 to 110,000 distinct CDR3 sequences, roughly 14% being singletons. Input material: naive CD8+ T cells from blood. Source of these receptors: a human donor in good health.

This clonotype was picked up many times. This chain links TRBV9 with TRBJ1-1; D gene uncertain. CDR3 length: 13 amino acids. Between the trimmed V and J ends, which lost 2 bases and 3 bases, there was a span of 8 bases. Germline V gives CDR1 SGDLS, CDR2 YYNGEE. CDR3 DNA: TGTGCCAGCAGCGTTGGCAGATACACTGAAGCTTTCTTT. Translating it yields CASSVGRYTEAFF.

This clonotype showed up just a few times. This rearrangement joins TRBV30 to TRBJ2-3, with D tentatively TRBD1 or TRBD2 (6 bases each). CDR3 size: 16 residues. CDR1 GTSNPN and CDR2 SVGIG come from the germline V gene (reference sequence). Deletions cut 0 bases from V and 0 bases from J, with 13 bases between. CDR3 region: CAWSVGSGASTDTQYF. For the CDR3, the DNA is TGTGCCTGGAGTGTAGGTTCGGGGGCTAGCACAGATACGCAGTATTTT.

This clonotype was detected ten times or more. The chain uses TRBV7-9 and TRBJ2-7; 7 positions match TRBD2. Germline assignment: CDR1 SEHNR and CDR2 FQNEAQ (reference sequence). Trimming took 4 bases from V and 6 from J; bases not matched to a gene: 15. This CDR3 has 16 amino acids. The CDR3 loop reads CASSSQPGRATGEQYF. CDR3 coding DNA: TGTGCCAGCAGCTCGCAACCGGGGAGGGCAACTGGCGAGCAGTACTTC.

The V call is TRBV2, the J call TRBJ2-3; the D is unclear. Germline CDR1 is SNHLY and CDR2 is FYNNEI. V lost 5 bases, J lost 5 bases, and 11 bases lay in between. This CDR3 contains 13 residues. CDR3 residues: CASSRTQLDTQYF. In DNA, the CDR3 is TGTGCCAGCAGTAGGACCCAGCTAGATACGCAGTATTTT.

This sequence joins TRBV5-6 and TRBJ2-3; 7 bases are a match to TRBD1. The ends lost 2 bases at V and 1 base at J; junction bases unmatched: 7. CDR1 SGHDT and CDR2 YYEEEE come from the germline V gene. This CDR3 has 16 amino acids. CDR3 nucleotide sequence: TGTGCCAGCAGCTTTGACAGGGTCTACGGCACAGATACGCAGTATTTT. It encodes CASSFDRVYGTDTQYF.

The V and J genes are TRBV9 and TRBJ2-2; TRBD1 matches 8 bases. Trimming took 0 bases from V and 4 from J; bases not matched to a gene: 2. This CDR3 comprises 15 residues. Looked up from germline, CDR1 is SGDLS and CDR2 is YYNGEE. CDR3 sequence reads: CASSVAGGGTGELFF. Written as DNA, the CDR3 is TGTGCCAGCAGCGTAGCAGGGGGCGGCACCGGGGAGCTGTTTTTT.

V usage is TRBV2 and J usage is TRBJ2-3, with no clear D. Trimming cost V 3 bases and J 1 base, with 11 bases left between them. The CDR3 covers 15 residues. Germline CDR1 and CDR2: SNHLY and FYNNEI. This chain's CDR3 is CASSDGGMGTDTQYF. The CDR3 DNA sequence: TGTGCCAGCAGTGATGGTGGTATGGGCACAGATACGCAGTATTTT. Based on the CDR3 plus reference TRBV2 and TRBJ2-3, the full variable domain is EPEVTQTPSHQVTQMGQEVILRCVPISNHLYFYWYRQILGQKVEFLVSFYNNEISEKSEIFDDQFSVERPDGSNFTLKIRSTKLEDSAMYFCASSDGGMGTDTQYFGPGTRLTVL.

This clonotype was observed a handful of times. V and J are TRBV6-1 and TRBJ2-7; D remains ambiguous. The CDR3 is 15 amino acids. The germline CDR1 and CDR2 sequences are MNHNS and SASEGT. V was trimmed by 0 bases and J by 2 bases, leaving 11 bases between them. CDR3 nucleotides: TGTGCCAGCAGTGAAGCGCGGTGGGAAGCCTACGAGCAGTACTTC. It codes for CASSEARWEAYEQYF.

This clonotype came up a few times. The CDR3 coding sequence is TGTGCCAGCAGCCGAACGACAGAAACCCCCTACGAGCAGTACTTC. The encoded protein is CASSRTTETPYEQYF. This rearrangement joins TRBV11-1 to TRBJ2-7; the D gene is possibly TRBD1 (5 bases). The CDR3 contains 15 residues. V lost 5 bases and J 2 bases, leaving 16 bases between the germline ends. CDR1 and CDR2 from the germline V gene are SGHAT and FQDESV (reference sequence).

The chain has TRBV12-3 or TRBV12-4 and TRBJ2-1; no reliable D call. The V and J ends lost 1 base and 6 bases respectively, with 7 bases between them. This CDR3 has 13 residues. Written as DNA, the CDR3 is TGTGCCAGCAGTTTAGTAGCTTCCAATGAGCAGTTCTTC. Amino acid sequence: CASSLVASNEQFF.

This clonotype was recorded many times. The J gene is TRBJ2-3, the V gene TRBV2, with D tentatively TRBD1 (5 bases). CDR3 length: 15 amino acids. Trimming took off 3 bases at V and 6 bases at J, with 16 bases between the two ends. Germline assignment: CDR1 SNHLY and CDR2 FYNNEI. The CDR3 DNA is TGTGCCAGCAGTGACCCGTCAGGGCAAGGGGATACGCAGTATTTT. As protein: CASSDPSGQGDTQYF.

The chain combines TRBV7-9 with TRBJ2-7, with 9 positions matching TRBD1. Germline V gene data show CDR1 as SEHNR and CDR2 as FQNEAQ (reference sequence). Trimming at V came to 4 bases and at J to 3 bases, leaving 13 bases not matched to a gene. This CDR3 has 17 residues. The CDR3, as DNA: TGTGCCAGCAGCTCATCGACGCCCGGGACAGGGTTCTACGAGCAGTACTTC. The encoded protein is CASSSSTPGTGFYEQYF.

This clonotype was found a few times. CDR3 amino acids: CASSLATRLADAYNEQFF. In DNA, the CDR3 is TGTGCCAGCAGTTTAGCAACTAGACTAGCGGATGCCTACAATGAGCAGTTCTTC. The V gene is TRBV12-3 or TRBV12-4, the J gene TRBJ2-1, with 9 bases identical to TRBD2. The CDR3 spans 18 residues. After removal of 0 bases from V and 2 bases from J, the junction contained 8 bases not matched to a gene.

V gene TRBV20-1 combines with J gene TRBJ2-7, with D perhaps matching TRBD1 (6 bases). The CDR3 runs 11 residues. Trimming removed 3 bases at V and 6 bases at J, with 9 bases between. The germline V gene encodes CDR1 DFQATT and CDR2 SNEGSKA (reference sequence). CDR3 nucleotides: TGCAGTGCTAGCGAGGGGGTCGAGCAGTACTTC. Translated, it gives CSASEGVEQYF.

The J gene is TRBJ2-1, the V gene TRBV7-9; 8 bases agree with TRBD2. V lost 1 base, J lost 0 bases, and 5 bases stayed unmatched. Germline V gene sequence: CDR1 SEHNR, CDR2 FQNEAQ (reference sequence). The CDR3 covers 17 residues. This chain's CDR3 is CASSLVPAGGSYNEQFF. In nucleotides, the CDR3 is TGTGCCAGCAGCTTAGTTCCGGCGGGGGGCTCCTACAATGAGCAGTTCTTC.

In nucleotides, the CDR3 is TGTGCCAGCAGCTACGGGACGGCAGTGGATGAGCAGTTCTTC. It is translated as CASSYGTAVDEQFF. The chain is built from TRBV5-6 and TRBJ2-1; D may match TRBD1 or TRBD2 (5 bases each). The CDR3 is 14 amino acids. CDR1 SGHDT and CDR2 YYEEEE come from the germline V gene. Trimming shortened V by 3 bases and J by 8 bases, and 15 bases separated the two germline ends.

This clonotype appeared a few times. This chain links TRBV9 with TRBJ2-7; TRBD1 or TRBD2 may be the D gene (6 bases each). The CDR3 sequence is 16 residues long. Trimming shortened V by 3 bases and J by 3 bases, and 19 bases separated the two germline ends. The germline gives CDR1 SGDLS, CDR2 YYNGEE. The CDR3 sequence: CASSEGGGSAHYEQYF. The DNA for the CDR3 is TGTGCCAGCAGCGAGGGGGGAGGTAGCGCGCACTACGAGCAGTACTTC.

The J gene is TRBJ2-7, the V gene TRBV27, with a weak D call TRBD2 (6 bases). The CDR3 has 13 residues. The germline V gene has CDR1 MNHEY and CDR2 SMNVEV (reference sequence). Trimming left V 7 bases short and J 7 bases short, with 17 bases between. In DNA form, the CDR3 reads TGTGCCAGCACCGGAGGACGGGCGGGAGAGCAGTACTTC. The encoded protein is CASTGGRAGEQYF.

This clonotype has just a few counts. The chain links TRBV20-1 to TRBJ2-3; D is undetermined. This CDR3 is built from 14 residues. Germline V gene lookup returns CDR1 DFQATT and CDR2 SNEGSKA (reference sequence). V gave up 3 bases and J gave up 0 bases, with 10 bases separating them. In nucleotides, the CDR3 is TGCAGTGCTAGGGCACTTGCTAGCACAGATACGCAGTATTTT. As protein: CSARALASTDTQYF.

The V gene is TRBV4-3, the J gene TRBJ2-1, with D perhaps matching TRBD2 (6 bases). This CDR3 is 14 amino acids long. Germline-derived CDR1 and CDR2 are LGHNA and YSLEER. Trimming left V 5 bases short and J 8 bases short, with 16 bases between. This chain's CDR3 is CASSSGPGDYEQFF. The CDR3 region has the DNA TGCGCCAGCAGCTCGGGACCCGGGGACTATGAGCAGTTCTTC.

The V and J genes are TRBV11-2 and TRBJ1-1; 7 bases align to TRBD1. The CDR3 sequence is 13 residues long. Per the germline V gene, CDR1 is SGHAT and CDR2 is FQNNGV. V dropped 2 bases and J dropped 5; count of bases not matched to a gene: 2. CDR3 amino acids: CASSLLQGTEAFF. In DNA, the CDR3 is TGTGCCAGCAGCTTATTACAGGGGACTGAAGCTTTCTTT.